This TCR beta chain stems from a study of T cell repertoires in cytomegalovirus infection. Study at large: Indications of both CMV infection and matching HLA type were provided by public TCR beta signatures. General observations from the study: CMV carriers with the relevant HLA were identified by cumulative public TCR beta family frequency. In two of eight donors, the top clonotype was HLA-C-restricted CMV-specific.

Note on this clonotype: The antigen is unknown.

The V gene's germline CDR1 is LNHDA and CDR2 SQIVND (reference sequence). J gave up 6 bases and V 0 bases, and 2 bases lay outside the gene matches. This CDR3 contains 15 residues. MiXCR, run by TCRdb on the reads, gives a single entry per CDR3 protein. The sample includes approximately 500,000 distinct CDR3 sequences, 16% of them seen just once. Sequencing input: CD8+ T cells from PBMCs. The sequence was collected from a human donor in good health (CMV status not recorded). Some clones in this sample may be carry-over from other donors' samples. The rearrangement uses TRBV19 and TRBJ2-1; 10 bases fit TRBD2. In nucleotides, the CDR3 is TGTGCCAGTAGTATAGATAGCGGGAGGCTCAATGAGCAGTTCTTC. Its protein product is CASSIDSGRLNEQFF.